This T cell receptor beta chain was identified in a study of T cells after yellow fever vaccination. Production of TCR cDNA was by 5'RACE template switching, which also added a universal primer site and UMIs. From the 5' RACE reads, TCRdb called clonotypes with MiXCR, one entry per CDR3 protein. Of roughly 250,000 distinct CDR3 sequences in the sample, roughly 13% were seen once. Germline V gives CDR1 SGHRS, CDR2 YFSETQ. This CDR3 contains 13 residues. V lost 0 bases and J lost 13; bases outside the gene matches: 7. The receptor's source is a man under 40 who received the YFV17D yellow fever vaccine. The chain couples TRBV5-1 to TRBJ2-1; 7 nucleotides line up with TRBD1. Here the sequenced sample was CD4+ T cells sorted from PBMCs, taken 45 days after the yellow fever booster vaccination. As DNA, the CDR3 is TGCGCCAGCAGCTTGGCCATGGACAGGCACCAGTTCTTC. Its protein product is CASSLAMDRHQFF.